This TCR beta chain was obtained from a study of regulatory T cells in long-lasting Graves disease. Background on the study: Newly diagnosed Graves' patients took antithyroid drugs under 3 months.

This clonotype was picked up many times. Its antigen remains unidentified. Broader study findings: New patients shared fewer public clonotypes (over 900) than persistent patients did (around 2,700). It was peripheral blood alone, not thyroid tissue, that was studied.

The CDR3 is 13 amino acids. V lost 5 bases and J 5 bases, leaving 7 bases between the germline ends. The germline V gene encodes CDR1 LGHDT and CDR2 YNNKEL (reference sequence). HTBI primers from iRepertoire and Arm-PCR of CDR3 regions yielded the TCR beta libraries. TCRdb recomputed calls from the multiplex PCR reads with MiXCR, one row per CDR3 protein. The sample has about 400,000 distinct CDR3 sequences; 15% to 20% are singletons. Specified time point: newly diagnosed GD, antithyroid drugs for less than 3 months. The TCR library used RNA extracted from PBMCs. This sample was also put to use in a study of T cells in Graves' hyperthyroidism and ophthalmopathy. That source adds: With the HTBI primer set, the TCR CDR3 went through a first round of RT-PCR.

The material was peripheral blood mononuclear cells (PBMCs), obtained at new diagnosis, from a patient treated with antithyroid drugs. The chain combines TRBV3-1 with TRBJ1-6; D remains unclear. This clonotype was obtained from a woman under 30 with Graves disease. CDR3 in amino acids: CASSANDNSPLHF. The CDR3, as DNA: TGTGCCAGCAGCGCCAACGATAATTCACCCCTCCACTTT.